The source of this T cell receptor beta chain is a study of blood T cell repertoires in COVID-19. Measured with immunoSEQ multiplex PCR; TCRdb has only the in-frame clones, and not every one. This repertoire shows 180,000 or so clones, approximately 88% found once; its top ten account for around 7%. Germline CDR1 is SGHTA and CDR2 is FQGTGA. CDR3 length: 16 residues. With V trimmed by 5 bases and J by 5 bases, 11 bases remained unmatched. The chain has TRBV7-3 and TRBJ1-1, with 10 positions matching TRBD1. Sequencing input: peripheral blood. The receptor's source is a woman aged 35 to 49 with COVID-19, enrolled during active disease. The CDR3 spells CASSAGTGVSLTEAFF. DNA of the CDR3: TGTGCCAGCAGCGCCGGGACAGGGGTTTCGTTGACTGAAGCTTTCTTT.